The 30 T cell receptor beta chains given below trace back to one sample, sequenced in a study of identical twins. From the 5' RACE reads, TCRdb called clonotypes with MiXCR, one entry per CDR3 protein. The sample lists a few hundred thousand distinct CDR3 sequences; about 8.3% were seen once. The sample also formed part of further work on yellow fever vaccine responses in identical twins.

Material for sequencing was CD8+ T cells sorted from blood. Source of these receptors: a woman in her late teens or twenties in good health.

This clonotype occurred many times. The chain combines TRBV7-8 with TRBJ2-5, with 9 positions matching TRBD2. The CDR3 consists of 15 residues. After removal of 10 bases from V and 5 bases from J, the junction contained 14 bases not matched to a gene. Germline assignment: CDR1 SGHVS and CDR2 FQNEAQ. CDR3 amino acids: CATLSGGLNRETQYF. The DNA of the CDR3 is TGTGCCACGCTTAGCGGGGGCCTCAACCGGGAGACCCAGTACTTC.

This clonotype was found a few times. The chain joins TRBV6-2 or TRBV6-3 to TRBJ2-7, with a weak D call TRBD1 (5 bases). The CDR3 consists of 15 residues. Germline V gene sequence: CDR1 MNHEY, CDR2 SVGEGT. Trimming shortened V by 2 bases and J by 0 bases, and 11 bases separated the two germline ends. The CDR3 here is CASSYPRQSSYEQYF. The CDR3 DNA is TGTGCCAGCAGTTACCCAAGACAGAGCTCCTACGAGCAGTACTTC.

Note on this clonotype: An end of the junction differs from the germline gene, which may be a read error. The chain has TRBV2 and TRBJ2-1; D perhaps matches TRBD2 (6 bases). The germline CDR1 and CDR2 sequences are SNHLY and FYNNEI. The CDR3 is 10 residues long. DNA for the CDR3: TGTGCCAGCCGGGGGACGTTTTCGCCCTTC. It translates to CASRGTFSPF.

The rearrangement joins TRBV6-4 to TRBJ2-3; D gene ambiguous. The V gene's germline CDR1 is MRHNA and CDR2 SNTAGT. This CDR3 has 15 amino acids. V lost 3 bases and J lost 2, with 12 bases in between. CDR3 sequence: CASSEGQEPTDTQYF. In nucleotides, the CDR3 is TGTGCCAGCAGTGAAGGGCAGGAGCCCACAGATACGCAGTATTTT.

This clonotype was seen a handful of times. The V gene is TRBV4-1, the J gene TRBJ1-5; D call uncertain. CDR3 length equals 16 residues. Germline CDR1 and CDR2: MGHRA and YSYEKL. Trimming cost V 0 bases and J 2 bases, with 11 bases left between them. CDR3 amino acids: CASSQEPPLGNQPQHF. CDR3 nucleotides: TGCGCCAGCAGCCAAGAACCACCTTTGGGCAATCAGCCCCAGCATTTT.

This clonotype was seen ten or more times. The chain links TRBV4-1 to TRBJ1-1; D perhaps matches TRBD1 (6 bases). Germline V lookup: CDR1 MGHRA, CDR2 YSYEKL. CDR3 length: 12 amino acids. V lost 6 bases and J 5 bases, leaving 10 bases between the germline ends. The CDR3: CASSEQGTEAFF. The CDR3 DNA reads TGCGCCAGCAGTGAACAGGGAACTGAAGCTTTCTTT.

This clonotype was recorded at least ten times. The chain has TRBV7-8 and TRBJ2-7, with TRBD2 matching over 7 bases. Germline lookup yields CDR1 SGHVS and CDR2 FQNEAQ. The ends lost 9 bases at V and 6 bases at J; junction bases unmatched: 17. The CDR3 runs 15 residues. CDR3 residues: CASQGGHGWGSEQYF. DNA for the CDR3: TGTGCCAGTCAGGGAGGGCATGGCTGGGGTTCCGAGCAGTACTTC.

The chain employs TRBV27 and TRBJ1-5, with D unclear. This CDR3 comprises 12 residues. The germline CDR1 and CDR2 sequences are MNHEY and SMNVEV (reference sequence). Trimming pared 8 bases from V and 6 bases from J, leaving 11 bases between. CDR3 in amino acids: CASGQSPQPQHF. The CDR3 DNA follows: TGTGCCAGCGGGCAGTCACCTCAGCCCCAGCATTTT.

The rearrangement uses TRBV7-9 and TRBJ2-7; D is ambiguous. V lost 5 bases and J 4 bases, leaving 9 bases between the germline ends. Germline CDR1 SEHNR, CDR2 FQNEAQ (reference sequence). The CDR3 sequence is 12 residues long. CDR3 nucleotides: TGTGCCAGCAGCCCCAGAGTTTACGAGCAGTACTTC. Residues: CASSPRVYEQYF.

This clonotype has ten or more counts. The V call is TRBV20-1, the J call TRBJ2-7; D unclear. Per the germline V gene, CDR1 is DFQATT and CDR2 is SNEGSKA (reference sequence). The CDR3 extends over 12 amino acids. V lost 3 bases and J lost 3, with 9 bases in between. The DNA for the CDR3 is TGCAGTGCTAGGTCCAGGAACTACGAGCAGTACTTC. Translating it yields CSARSRNYEQYF.

This clonotype was detected ten times or more. This chain links TRBV12-3 or TRBV12-4 with TRBJ2-7; no clear D gene. CDR3 length: 12 amino acids. Trimming took off 3 bases at V and 4 bases at J, with 7 bases between the two ends. CDR3 protein: CASSFTLYEQYF. CDR3 sequence (DNA): TGTGCCAGCAGTTTTACCCTTTACGAGCAGTACTTC.

This clonotype has only a few counts. The gene calls are TRBV29-1 and TRBJ2-2; D remains unclear. Trimming took 6 bases from V and 1 from J, leaving 9 bases between them. The germline gives CDR1 SQVTM, CDR2 ANQGSEA. The CDR3 contains 13 residues. The CDR3 spells CSVVLRNTGELFF. The CDR3 DNA follows: TGCAGCGTAGTACTTCGGAACACCGGGGAGCTGTTTTTT.

The V call is TRBV20-1, the J call TRBJ1-1, with 7 nucleotides matching TRBD1. The J segment lost 4 bases and the V segment lost 0 bases, leaving 2 bases of the junction unmatched. Germline V gives CDR1 DFQATT, CDR2 SNEGSKA (reference sequence). CDR3 size: 13 residues. This CDR3 is CSARDAGGTEAFF. The CDR3 DNA reads TGCAGTGCTAGAGATGCAGGGGGCACTGAAGCTTTCTTT.

This clonotype was counted a few times. The J gene is TRBJ1-3, the V gene TRBV28; the match to TRBD1 covers 9 bases. Germline-derived CDR1 and CDR2 are MDHEN and SYDVKM. The V gene end was trimmed by 4 bases and the J gene end by 6 bases; junction bases not matched to a gene: 10. The CDR3 has 16 residues. In DNA form, the CDR3 reads TGTGCCAGCAGTTCATCAACAGGGGGCTTCATAAACACCATATATTTT. Protein product: CASSSSTGGFINTIYF.

This clonotype has a handful of counts. This chain uses TRBV15 with TRBJ2-1, with TRBD2 identical over 8 bases. The junction had 12 bases not matched to a gene; V was cut back by 4 bases and J by 4 bases. This CDR3 spans 17 amino acids. CDR1 is LNHNV, CDR2 YYDKDF, per germline (reference sequence). The CDR3 loop reads CATSTRGGTPGYNEQFF. DNA of the CDR3: TGTGCCACCAGCACGCGCGGGGGGACTCCCGGGTACAATGAGCAGTTCTTC.

This chain uses TRBV3-1 with TRBJ2-3; 16 bases align to TRBD2. Germline trimming cut 0 bases from V and 0 bases from J; bases unmatched to any gene: 12. The CDR3 sequence is 22 residues long. Per the germline V gene, CDR1 is LGHDT and CDR2 is YNNKEL (reference sequence). The CDR3 region has the DNA TGTGCCAGCAGCCAAGATCCTGGGGGACTAGCGGGGGGGCCCCTAAGCACAGATACGCAGTATTTT. Translation gives CASSQDPGGLAGGPLSTDTQYF.

This clonotype turned up a few times. The CDR3 coding sequence is TGTGCCAGCAGCCCTAGCGTCTTAACTGGGGCGTTTGAGACCCAGTACTTC. Its translation: CASSPSVLTGAFETQYF. V and J are TRBV7-9 and TRBJ2-5, with D possibly being TRBD2 (6 bases). V was cut by 5 bases and J by 5 bases, with 24 bases left in between. The CDR3 sequence is 17 residues long. The germline V gene has CDR1 SEHNR and CDR2 FQNEAQ (reference sequence).

This clonotype was counted a few times. This chain links TRBV20-1 with TRBJ2-4, with 8 bases aligning to TRBD2. The length of the CDR3 is 14 residues. CDR1 is DFQATT and CDR2 is SNEGSKA in the germline V gene (reference sequence). CDR3 loop: CSVTSGLAKNIQYF. The CDR3 DNA sequence: TGCAGCGTAACTAGCGGACTAGCCAAAAACATTCAGTACTTC.

At least ten counts were recorded for this clonotype. The rearrangement joins TRBV5-6 to TRBJ1-5, with 7 bases matching TRBD1. Germline trimming cut 4 bases from V and 3 bases from J; bases unmatched to any gene: 4. This CDR3 comprises 14 residues. Germline V CDR1 and CDR2: SGHDT, YYEEEE. CDR3 residues: CASSPGGNNQPQHF. The CDR3 coding sequence is TGTGCCAGCAGCCCAGGGGGTAACAATCAGCCCCAGCATTTT.

This clonotype has more than one count but fewer than ten. This chain joins TRBV2 and TRBJ2-5, with D hard to call. V shed 5 bases and J shed 5 bases, with 21 bases lying between them. CDR1 SNHLY and CDR2 FYNNEI come from the germline V gene. There are 16 residues in the CDR3. The DNA of the CDR3 is TGTGCCAGCAGTAATCCACGGGCACAACTGTGGGAGACCCAGTACTTC. Amino acid sequence: CASSNPRAQLWETQYF.

The chain recombines TRBV5-6 with TRBJ2-5; no clear D. Germline CDR1 reads SGHDT; CDR2 reads YYEEEE. V was cut by 0 bases and J by 2 bases, with 8 bases left in between. The CDR3 runs 14 residues. The CDR3 nucleotides read TGTGCCAGCAGCTTGGGTCAGAAGCAAGAGACCCAGTACTTC. Protein product: CASSLGQKQETQYF.

The rearrangement links TRBV4-3 to TRBJ2-5; D may be TRBD2 (5 bases). The CDR3 length is 15 residues. The germline V gene has CDR1 LGHNA and CDR2 YSLEER. Trimming took 0 bases from V and 1 from J, leaving 9 bases between them. The CDR3 sequence: CASSQDGRVQETQYF. The CDR3 DNA follows: TGCGCCAGCAGCCAAGATGGGCGGGTCCAAGAGACCCAGTACTTC.

The rearrangement joins TRBV7-9 to TRBJ2-7; D is perhaps TRBD2 (5 bases). The CDR3 totals 15 residues. Trimming pared 4 bases from V and 0 bases from J, leaving 13 bases between. The germline CDR1 and CDR2 sequences are SEHNR and FQNEAQ (reference sequence). CDR3 sequence: CASSSPREGSYEQYF. CDR3 DNA: TGTGCCAGCAGCTCCCCACGGGAAGGCTCCTACGAGCAGTACTTC.

This clonotype was seen more than once but under ten times. This rearrangement joins TRBV4-3 to TRBJ2-1, with 8 nucleotides matching TRBD2. The CDR3 has 17 residues. Germline values: CDR1 LGHNA, CDR2 YSLEER. Trimming at V came to 1 base and at J to 5 bases, leaving 10 bases not matched to a gene. The CDR3 spells CASSQASGSGINNEQFF. The CDR3 DNA reads TGCGCCAGCAGCCAAGCTTCGGGTAGCGGGATCAACAATGAGCAGTTCTTC.

This clonotype showed up many times. The chain links TRBV5-1 to TRBJ1-2, with 7 bases aligning to TRBD1. The germline V gene has CDR1 SGHRS and CDR2 YFSETQ. The CDR3 is made up of 14 amino acids. V lost 3 bases, J lost 4 bases, and 6 bases stayed unmatched. The CDR3 bases are TGCGCCAGCAGCTGGGACAGATTAAGCTATGGCTACACCTTC. It yields the protein CASSWDRLSYGYTF.

This clonotype was seen a few times. CDR3 loop: CASSSRRTSGTYEQYF. The CDR3, as DNA: TGTGCCAGCAGCTCCCGAAGGACTAGCGGAACCTACGAGCAGTACTTC. The chain recombines TRBV13 with TRBJ2-7; the match to TRBD2 covers 10 bases. J lost 2 bases, V lost 4 bases, and 8 bases had no gene match. Germline CDR1 and CDR2: PRHDT and FYEKMQ (reference sequence). CDR3 length: 16 amino acids.

V is TRBV5-1 and J is TRBJ2-5, with a possible D match to TRBD2 (6 bases). Trimming removed 7 bases at V and 2 bases at J, with 18 bases between. Germline V CDR1 and CDR2: SGHRS, YFSETQ. The CDR3 contains 15 residues. The CDR3 bases are TGCGCCAGCCAAGGGATTAGCGGAGATCAAGAGACCCAGTACTTC. As protein: CASQGISGDQETQYF.

This clonotype was counted at least ten times. This chain connects TRBV4-1 to TRBJ2-7, with D possibly matching TRBD1 (6 bases). V lost 1 base, J lost 5 bases, and 12 bases lay in between. The CDR3 sequence is 14 residues long. Germline V gives CDR1 MGHRA, CDR2 YSYEKL. CDR3 region: CASSQGGRGHEQYF. CDR3 in DNA: TGCGCCAGCAGCCAAGGGGGCAGGGGTCACGAGCAGTACTTC.

This clonotype occurred many times. The chain uses TRBV6-5 and TRBJ2-1; possibly TRBD2 for D (6 bases). The CDR3 has 15 amino acids. V lost 2 bases and J lost 3, with 11 bases in between. Germline CDR1 MNHEY, CDR2 SVGAGI. CDR3 nucleotide sequence: TGTGCCAGCAGTTACGGGGGAGGACTCTACAATGAGCAGTTCTTC. Its translation: CASSYGGGLYNEQFF.

In this sample, this clonotype turned up a few times. The gene calls are TRBV5-6 and TRBJ2-1, with 8 nucleotides matching TRBD1. The CDR3 spans 15 residues. Germline V CDR1 and CDR2: SGHDT, YYEEEE. V lost 0 bases to trimming and J lost 4 bases; unmatched junction nucleotides: 3. The CDR3 DNA reads as TGTGCCAGCAGCTTGGCCAGGGGGCCGTACAATGAGCAGTTCTTC. This gives the protein CASSLARGPYNEQFF.